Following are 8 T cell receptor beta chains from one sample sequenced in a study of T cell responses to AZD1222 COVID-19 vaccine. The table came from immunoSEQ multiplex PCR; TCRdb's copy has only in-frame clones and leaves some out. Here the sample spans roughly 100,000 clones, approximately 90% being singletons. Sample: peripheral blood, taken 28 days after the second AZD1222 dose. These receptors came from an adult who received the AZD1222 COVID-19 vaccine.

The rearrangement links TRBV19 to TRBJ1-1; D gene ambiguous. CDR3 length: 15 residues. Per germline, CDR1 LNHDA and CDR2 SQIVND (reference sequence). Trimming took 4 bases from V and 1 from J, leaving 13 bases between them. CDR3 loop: CASSTIRGPNTEAFF. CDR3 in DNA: TGTGCCAGTAGTACCATCCGAGGGCCGAACACTGAAGCTTTCTTT.

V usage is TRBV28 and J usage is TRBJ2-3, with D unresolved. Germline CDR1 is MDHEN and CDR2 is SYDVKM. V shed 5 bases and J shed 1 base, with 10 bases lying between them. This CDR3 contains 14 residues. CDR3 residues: CASSQGYRTDTQYF. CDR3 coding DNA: TGTGCCAGCAGTCAAGGGTATCGCACAGATACGCAGTATTTT.

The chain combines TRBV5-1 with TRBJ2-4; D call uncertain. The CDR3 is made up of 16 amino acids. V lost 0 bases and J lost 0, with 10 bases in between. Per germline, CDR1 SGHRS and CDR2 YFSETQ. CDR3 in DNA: TGCGCCAGCAGCTTGGTTTCCCAGCTAGCCAAAAACATTCAGTACTTC. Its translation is CASSLVSQLAKNIQYF.

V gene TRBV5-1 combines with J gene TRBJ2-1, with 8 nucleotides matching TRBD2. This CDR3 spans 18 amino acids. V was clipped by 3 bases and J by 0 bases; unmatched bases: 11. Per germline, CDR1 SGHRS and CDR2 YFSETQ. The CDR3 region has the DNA TGCGCCAGCAGCTCCTTCCCGACTAGCGCAAGCTCCTACAATGAGCAGTTCTTC. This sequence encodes CASSSFPTSASSYNEQFF.

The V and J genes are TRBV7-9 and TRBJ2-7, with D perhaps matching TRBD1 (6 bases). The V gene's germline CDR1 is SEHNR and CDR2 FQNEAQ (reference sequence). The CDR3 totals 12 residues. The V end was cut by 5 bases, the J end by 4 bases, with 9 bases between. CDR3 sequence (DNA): TGTGCCAGCAGCGGGGGCTCTTACGAGCAGTACTTC. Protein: CASSGGSYEQYF. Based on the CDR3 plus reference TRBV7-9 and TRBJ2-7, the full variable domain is DTGVSQNPRHKITKRGQNVTFRCDPISEHNRLYWYRQTLGQGPEFLTYFQNEAQLEKSRLLSDRFSAERPKGSFSTLEIQRTEQGDSAMYLCASSGGSYEQYFGPGTRLTVT.

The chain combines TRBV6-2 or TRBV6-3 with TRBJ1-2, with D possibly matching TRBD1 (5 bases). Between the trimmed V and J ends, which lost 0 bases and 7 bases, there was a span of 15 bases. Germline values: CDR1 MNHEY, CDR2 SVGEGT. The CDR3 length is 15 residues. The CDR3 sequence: CASSYSLRAQGGYTF. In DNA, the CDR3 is TGTGCCAGCAGTTACTCACTTCGCGCTCAGGGTGGCTACACCTTC.

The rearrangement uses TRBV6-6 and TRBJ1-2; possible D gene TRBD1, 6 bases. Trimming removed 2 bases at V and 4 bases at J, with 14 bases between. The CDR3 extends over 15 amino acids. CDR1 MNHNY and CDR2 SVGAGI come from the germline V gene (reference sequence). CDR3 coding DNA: TGTGCCAGCAGTTACATGACAGGTGCGGGCTATGGCTACACCTTC. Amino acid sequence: CASSYMTGAGYGYTF.

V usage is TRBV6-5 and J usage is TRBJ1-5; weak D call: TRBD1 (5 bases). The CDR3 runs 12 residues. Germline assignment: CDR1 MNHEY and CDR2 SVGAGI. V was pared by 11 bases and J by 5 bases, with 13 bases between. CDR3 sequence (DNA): TGTGCCGCGCGAGGAGGGGATCAGCCCCAGCATTTT. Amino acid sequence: CAARGGDQPQHF.